Below are 10 T cell receptor beta chains sequenced from a single sample in a study of CD8 T cells in Susac syndrome. With random hexamers, roughly 0.5 to 1 ug RNA was reverse transcribed. MiXCR was run by TCRdb on the immunoSEQ multiplex PCR reads, yielding one entry per CDR3 protein. This sample has about 430,000 distinct CDR3 sequences, with approximately 85% found just once. Sequenced input: CD8+ T cells from PBMCs. The receptors come from a human donor with multiple sclerosis.

This chain uses TRBV5-6 with TRBJ1-5; D may be TRBD1 (6 bases). CDR3 length equals 16 residues. V was clipped by 0 bases and J by 1 base, with 11 bases between them. Germline V lookup: CDR1 SGHDT, CDR2 YYEEEE. The CDR3 bases are TGTGCCAGCAGCTTGGGGACAGAGAGCAGCAATCAGCCCCAGCATTTT. Its translation: CASSLGTESSNQPQHF.

The chain uses TRBV4-1 and TRBJ1-5; D ambiguous. Germline V gene lookup returns CDR1 MGHRA and CDR2 YSYEKL. Trimming removed 0 bases from V and 0 bases from J, with 21 bases in between. The CDR3 spans 20 residues. CDR3 in amino acids: CASSQDETRSMVYSNQPQHF. The CDR3 DNA sequence: TGCGCCAGCAGCCAAGATGAGACAAGGTCGATGGTATATAGCAATCAGCCCCAGCATTTT.

The chain joins TRBV9 to TRBJ2-7; 7 bases are a match to TRBD2. This CDR3 is built from 18 residues. The V gene's germline CDR1 is SGDLS and CDR2 YYNGEE. V dropped 2 bases and J dropped 0; count of bases not matched to a gene: 14. The CDR3 coding sequence is TGTGCCAGCAGCGTCTTTGACGGGGCCAGCGGGGCCTCCTACGAGCAGTACTTC. It translates to CASSVFDGASGASYEQYF.

The chain joins TRBV27 to TRBJ2-3, with 7 bases fitting TRBD2. The ends lost 0 bases at V and 3 bases at J; junction bases unmatched: 6. The CDR3 is 16 residues long. Germline lookup yields CDR1 MNHEY and CDR2 SMNVEV (reference sequence). The CDR3 DNA sequence: TGTGCCAGCAGTTTATCGGCGGGAGTTTTGACAGATACGCAGTATTTT. Residues: CASSLSAGVLTDTQYF.

This clonotype has a single count. The chain joins TRBV30 to TRBJ1-1, with unresolved D. V gave up 0 bases and J gave up 0 bases, with 11 bases separating them. Germline V CDR1 and CDR2: GTSNPN, SVGIG (reference sequence). This CDR3 spans 15 amino acids. This CDR3 reads CAWSVVAELNTEAFF. CDR3 DNA: TGTGCCTGGAGTGTAGTAGCCGAATTGAACACTGAAGCTTTCTTT.

This clonotype appeared once. The chain employs TRBV4-1 and TRBJ2-1; D is unresolved. Trimming took 2 bases from V and 9 from J, leaving 17 bases between them. Germline V gives CDR1 MGHRA, CDR2 YSYEKL. The CDR3 runs to 15 residues. CDR3 sequence reads: CASSQILSSLAEQFF. Here the CDR3 DNA reads TGCGCCAGCAGCCAAATACTCTCCTCCCTGGCTGAGCAGTTCTTC.

The chain recombines TRBV30 with TRBJ2-1, with 10 bases matching TRBD1. The germline V gene encodes CDR1 GTSNPN and CDR2 SVGIG (reference sequence). Trimming cost V 5 bases and J 9 bases; bases outside gene matches: 7. This CDR3 contains 13 residues. CDR3 sequence reads: CAWDRGRSGEQFF. CDR3 bases: TGTGCCTGGGACAGGGGGCGGTCAGGTGAGCAGTTCTTC. Looking up the rest from reference TRBV30 and TRBJ2-1 gives the full variable domain: SQTIHQWPATLVQPVGSPLSLECTVEGTSNPNLYWYRQAAGRGLQLLFYSVGIGQISSEVPQNLSASRPQDRQFILSSKKLLLSDSGFYLCAWDRGRSGEQFFGPGTRLTVL.

V usage is TRBV12-3 or TRBV12-4 and J usage is TRBJ2-3, with 7 bases fitting TRBD2. The CDR3 extends over 16 amino acids. With V trimmed by 4 bases and J by 1 base, 8 bases remained unmatched. Here the CDR3 reads CASSSGLRGGTDTQYF. The CDR3 nucleotides are TGTGCCAGCAGTTCGGGACTAAGGGGTGGCACAGATACGCAGTATTTT.

The chain uses TRBV28 and TRBJ2-3; no reliable D call. V was pared by 2 bases and J by 2 bases, with 11 bases between. CDR3 length equals 15 residues. Germline loops: CDR1 MDHEN, CDR2 SYDVKM. This CDR3 is CASSLGARSTDTQYF. CDR3 DNA sequence: TGTGCCAGCAGTTTAGGAGCGAGATCCACAGATACGCAGTATTTT.

This clonotype was recorded only once. V is TRBV28 and J is TRBJ2-1; D unclear. V was cut by 6 bases and J by 7 bases, with 1 base left in between. The CDR3 is 9 amino acids. Germline V CDR1 and CDR2: MDHEN, SYDVKM. CDR3 coding DNA: TGTGCCAGCAGGAATGAGCAGTTCTTC. It codes for CASRNEQFF.